Shown below are 17 T cell receptor beta chains from a single sample sequenced in a study of identical twins' blood T cells. Each CDR3 protein gets one entry after TCRdb re-called the 5' RACE reads with MiXCR. The sample yields a few hundred thousand distinct CDR3 sequences, about 28% seen once. Sequenced sample: PBMCs. The receptors derive from a woman aged 18-55 years in good health.

There are many counts of this clonotype. The CDR3 DNA reads as TGTGCCACCAGTGACTCCCGGGTAGCCGAAGAGACCCAGTACTTC. Its translation is CATSDSRVAEETQYF. The rearrangement links TRBV24-1 to TRBJ2-5; unclear D gene. This CDR3 contains 15 residues. Per germline, CDR1 KGHDR and CDR2 SFDVKD. Trimming cost V 4 bases and J 3 bases, with 14 bases left between them.

This clonotype was counted only a few times. V and J are TRBV29-1 and TRBJ1-2, with D possibly matching TRBD1 (6 bases). Trimming removed 5 bases at V and 6 bases at J, with 13 bases between. The germline gives CDR1 SQVTM, CDR2 ANQGSEA. CDR3 length: 12 residues. The CDR3 DNA follows: TGCAGCGTTAACACGCCAGGGGATGGCTACACCTTC. Its translation is CSVNTPGDGYTF.

The gene calls are TRBV19 and TRBJ1-5, with unresolved D. The germline CDR1 and CDR2 sequences are LNHDA and SQIVND (reference sequence). Trimming took 7 bases from V and 3 from J, leaving 13 bases between them. The CDR3 is 14 amino acids. CDR3: CASNNDRYNQPQHF. The CDR3 DNA reads TGTGCCAGTAATAACGACCGTTACAATCAGCCCCAGCATTTT.

This chain joins TRBV7-9 and TRBJ2-7, with D hard to call. This CDR3 has 15 amino acids. CDR1 and CDR2 from the germline V gene are SEHNR and FQNEAQ (reference sequence). V was pared by 1 base and J by 1 base, with 11 bases between. CDR3 sequence (DNA): TGTGCCAGCAGCTTAGATGGTGACGGTTCCTACGAGCAGTACTTC. It yields the protein CASSLDGDGSYEQYF. The complete variable domain, with remaining parts taken from reference TRBV7-9 and TRBJ2-7, reads DTGVSQNPRHKITKRGQNVTFRCDPISEHNRLYWYRQTLGQGPEFLTYFQNEAQLEKSRLLSDRFSAERPKGSFSTLEIQRTEQGDSAMYLCASSLDGDGSYEQYFGPGTRLTVT.

In the case of this clonotype: The junction departs from germline at one end; a sequencing error may be responsible. This CDR3 is CASSPGLTNERLFF. CDR3 nucleotide sequence: TGTGCCAGCAGTCCCGGACTGACTAATGAAAGACTGTTTTTT. This chain uses TRBV12-3 or TRBV12-4 with TRBJ1-4, with D unresolved. CDR3 length: 14 residues.

This clonotype came up a few times. V gene TRBV5-1 combines with J gene TRBJ1-1; 9 bases map to TRBD1. The CDR3 totals 17 residues. The V and J ends lost 0 bases and 6 bases, in that order; junction bases with no gene match: 12. The germline V gene encodes CDR1 SGHRS and CDR2 YFSETQ. The CDR3 DNA reads as TGCGCCAGCAGCTTGGTGGGACAGGGCCTTCCTCCACCTGAAGCTTTCTTT. Protein sequence: CASSLVGQGLPPPEAFF.

The genes are TRBV19 and TRBJ2-2; possible D gene TRBD2, 5 bases. The V gene lost 5 bases and the J gene lost 3 bases, with 10 bases spanning the gap. Germline loops: CDR1 LNHDA, CDR2 SQIVND (reference sequence). This CDR3 spans 14 amino acids. The CDR3 sequence is CASSHREHTGELFF. The CDR3 DNA sequence: TGTGCCAGTAGTCATCGGGAACACACCGGGGAGCTGTTTTTT. Complete variable domain (other parts from reference TRBV19 and TRBJ2-2): DGGITQSPKYLFRKEGQNVTLSCEQNLNHDAMYWYRQDPGQGLRLIYYSQIVNDFQKGDIAEGYSVSREKKESFPLTVTSAQKNPTAFYLCASSHREHTGELFFGEGSRLTVL.

This clonotype came up a few times. The J gene is TRBJ2-1, the V gene TRBV20-1; no reliable D call. Trimming cost V 5 bases and J 0 bases, with 14 bases left between them. The CDR3 covers 15 residues. Germline CDR1 is DFQATT and CDR2 is SNEGSKA (reference sequence). The DNA of the CDR3 is TGCAGTGCTCTAGGGTTCGCCCTCTCCTACAATGAGCAGTTCTTC. Residues: CSALGFALSYNEQFF.

This clonotype appeared once. V is TRBV11-1 and J is TRBJ2-3, with TRBD2 matching 7 bases. The CDR3 consists of 14 residues. V trimming: 6 bases; J trimming: 4 bases; junction bases outside the gene matches: 7. Germline values: CDR1 SGHAT, CDR2 FQDESV (reference sequence). The CDR3 DNA reads TGTGCCAGCAGTTCCTCGGCGGGGGCAGATACGCAGTATTTT. Its translation: CASSSSAGADTQYF.

This clonotype came up a few times. This chain uses TRBV9 with TRBJ1-3; no clear D gene. The ends were cut back, 4 bases at V and 5 bases at J, with 19 bases in the middle. The CDR3 runs 16 residues. CDR1 SGDLS and CDR2 YYNGEE come from the germline V gene. CDR3 bases: TGTGCCAGCAGCTCCCTGGTAGGGAACCAGAGAAACACCATATATTTT. The encoded protein is CASSSLVGNQRNTIYF.

The genes are TRBV6-4 and TRBJ2-1, with D perhaps TRBD1 or TRBD2 (5 bases each). Germline lookup yields CDR1 MRHNA and CDR2 SNTAGT. The CDR3 sequence is 14 residues long. Trimming took off 0 bases at V and 5 bases at J, with 8 bases between the two ends. CDR3 nucleotides: TGTGCCAGCAGTGACTCAGGGGAGAACAATGAGCAGTTCTTC. Its translation: CASSDSGENNEQFF.

Only a few counts were recorded for this clonotype. The chain recombines TRBV2 with TRBJ2-1, with TRBD2 identical over 7 bases. V was clipped by 4 bases and J by 8 bases; unmatched bases: 11. The V gene's germline CDR1 is SNHLY and CDR2 FYNNEI. CDR3 length equals 15 residues. CDR3 nucleotide sequence: TGTGCCAGCAGTGTGCTTGGACTAGGCGACGATGAGCAGTTCTTC. It is translated as CASSVLGLGDDEQFF.

The V gene is TRBV20-1, the J gene TRBJ2-3, with D possibly TRBD1 on 5 matching bases. Germline V gives CDR1 DFQATT, CDR2 SNEGSKA (reference sequence). This CDR3 has 14 amino acids. Trimming took 3 bases from V and 1 from J, leaving 11 bases between them. DNA for the CDR3: TGCAGTGCTAGTTTCAGGGCCGGCACAGATACGCAGTATTTT. This translates into CSASFRAGTDTQYF.

Notes on this clonotype: A clone one base away is much larger, so this may be a read error. The chain combines TRBV6-1 with TRBJ2-2; a possible D gene is TRBD2 (5 bases). Between the trimmed V and J ends, which lost 1 base and 2 bases, there was a span of 14 bases. Germline CDR1 reads MNHNS; CDR2 reads SASEGT. The CDR3 runs 17 residues. CDR3 residues: CASSEDSRLFNTGELFF. CDR3 in DNA: TGTGCCAGCAGTGAAGACTCTCGACTATTCAACACCGGGGAGCTGTTTTTT.

The chain recombines TRBV20-1 with TRBJ1-1; no clear D. This CDR3 contains 14 residues. The germline V gene has CDR1 DFQATT and CDR2 SNEGSKA (reference sequence). V shed 5 bases and J shed 1 base, with 14 bases lying between them. DNA for the CDR3: TGCAGTGCTCGTAGTGAACCTGAGAACACTGAAGCTTTCTTT. Translating it yields CSARSEPENTEAFF.

This clonotype is a singleton in its sample. This may arise from a read error, as a much more abundant clone is one base away. This chain links TRBV12-3 or TRBV12-4 with TRBJ1-5; the D is unclear. CDR3 length: 12 residues. CDR3 loop: CAGSFNVQPQHF. CDR3 DNA sequence: TGTGCCGGCAGTTTCAACGTTCAGCCCCAGCATTTT.

The rearrangement joins TRBV29-1 to TRBJ2-7; D gene uncertain. The CDR3 has 12 residues. The V end was cut by 0 bases, the J end by 6 bases, with 9 bases between. In germline, CDR1 is SQVTM, CDR2 ANQGSEA. This CDR3 is CSVEDPGLEQYF. CDR3 coding DNA: TGCAGCGTTGAAGATCCTGGTCTCGAGCAGTACTTC.